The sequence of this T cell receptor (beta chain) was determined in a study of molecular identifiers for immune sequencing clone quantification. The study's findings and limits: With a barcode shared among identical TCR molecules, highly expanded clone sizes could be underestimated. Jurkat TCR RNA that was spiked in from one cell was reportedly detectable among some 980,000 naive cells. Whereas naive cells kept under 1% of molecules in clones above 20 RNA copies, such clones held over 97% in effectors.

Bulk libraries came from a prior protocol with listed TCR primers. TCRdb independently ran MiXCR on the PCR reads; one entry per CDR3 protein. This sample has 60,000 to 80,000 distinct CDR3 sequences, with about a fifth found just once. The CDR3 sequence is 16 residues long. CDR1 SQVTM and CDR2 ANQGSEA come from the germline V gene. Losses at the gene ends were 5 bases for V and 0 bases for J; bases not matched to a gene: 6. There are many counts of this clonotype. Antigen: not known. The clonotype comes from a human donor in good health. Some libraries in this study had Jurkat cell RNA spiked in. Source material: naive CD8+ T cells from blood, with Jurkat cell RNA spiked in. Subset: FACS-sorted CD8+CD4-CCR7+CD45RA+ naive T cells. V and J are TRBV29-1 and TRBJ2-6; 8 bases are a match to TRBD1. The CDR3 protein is CSVRDRSSSGANVLTF. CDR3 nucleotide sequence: TGCAGCGTTAGGGACAGGTCCAGCTCTGGGGCCAACGTCCTGACTTTC. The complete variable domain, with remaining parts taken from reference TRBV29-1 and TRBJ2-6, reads SAVISQKPSRDICQRGTSLTIQCQVDSQVTMMFWYRQQPGQSLTLIATANQGSEATYESGFVIDKFPISRPNLTFSTLTVSNMSPEDSSIYLCSVRDRSSSGANVLTFGAGSRLTVL.